The 32 T cell receptor beta chains below all came from one sample that was sequenced in a study of T-cell memory formation after mild COVID-19. TCRdb ran MiXCR on the 5' RACE reads and lists one entry per CDR3 protein. The data hold about 250,000 distinct CDR3 sequences, with approximately 15% observed a single time. The specimen sequenced was PBMCs or a T cell subset sorted from them (not recorded which). The receptors were gathered from an adult woman who had mild COVID-19 (a few samples of this study predate the infection). Cell type and time point are not known.

The rearrangement links TRBV6-5 to TRBJ2-1; 9 bases agree with TRBD1. V trimming: 4 bases; J trimming: 1 base; junction bases outside the gene matches: 5. There are 16 residues in the CDR3. CDR1 is MNHEY and CDR2 is SVGAGI in the germline V gene. The CDR3: CASSSTGGVSYNEQFF. In nucleotides, the CDR3 is TGTGCCAGCAGTTCGACAGGGGGTGTTTCCTACAATGAGCAGTTCTTC.

The chain couples TRBV20-1 to TRBJ2-1, with D unclear. The CDR3 loop spans 14 amino acids. V was pared by 6 bases and J by 5 bases, with 17 bases between. Germline lookup yields CDR1 DFQATT and CDR2 SNEGSKA (reference sequence). The CDR3 DNA is TGCAGTGCCACTTCAACCGGGCCACACAATGAGCAGTTCTTC. Protein sequence: CSATSTGPHNEQFF.

The table lists this clonotype with a few counts. The chain links TRBV12-3 or TRBV12-4 to TRBJ2-2; D uncertain. The CDR3 loop spans 16 amino acids. V lost 6 bases and J lost 1, with 15 bases in between. CDR3 amino acids: CASSPTGKRNTGELFF. In nucleotides, the CDR3 is TGTGCCAGCAGCCCCACTGGTAAACGGAACACCGGGGAGCTGTTTTTT.

This chain connects TRBV6-5 to TRBJ2-7; a possible D gene is TRBD1 (5 bases). V gave up 7 bases and J gave up 5 bases, with 15 bases separating them. Germline V gene data show CDR1 as MNHEY and CDR2 as SVGAGI. The CDR3 length is 13 residues. The CDR3 bases are TGTGCCAGCATTCCAACAGGTCGCAACGAGCAGTACTTC. It translates to CASIPTGRNEQYF.

Only a few counts were recorded for this clonotype. The V call is TRBV10-3, the J call TRBJ1-3; maybe TRBD1 (6 bases). Per germline, CDR1 ENHRY and CDR2 SYGVKD. The V end was cut by 7 bases, the J end by 0 bases, with 10 bases between. The CDR3 is made up of 14 amino acids. The CDR3 reads CAITGQSSGNTIYF. The CDR3 coding sequence is TGTGCCATCACCGGACAGAGCTCTGGAAACACCATATATTTT.

This clonotype appeared a few times. The genes are TRBV29-1 and TRBJ2-7, with 9 positions matching TRBD1. The CDR3 covers 14 residues. Germline-derived CDR1 and CDR2 are SQVTM and ANQGSEA. The V segment lost 6 bases and the J segment 0 bases; nucleotides outside the gene matches: 6. CDR3 in amino acids: CSVAGTGSSYEQYF. CDR3 DNA: TGCAGCGTAGCCGGGACAGGGAGCTCCTACGAGCAGTACTTC.

This clonotype was seen at least ten times. The rearrangement uses TRBV10-3 and TRBJ2-1; tentative D call: TRBD2 (5 bases). CDR3 length: 14 residues. V lost 3 bases to trimming and J lost 7 bases, with 13 bases between them. Looked up from germline, CDR1 is ENHRY and CDR2 is SYGVKD. The CDR3 sequence: CAISDRASRNEQFF. Here the CDR3 DNA reads TGTGCCATCAGTGACCGGGCTAGCCGGAATGAGCAGTTCTTC.

This clonotype was counted ten times or more. The chain joins TRBV10-2 to TRBJ2-2; perhaps TRBD1 as D (6 bases). Germline CDR1 WSHSY, CDR2 SAAADI. The V end lost 4 bases, the J end lost 6 bases, and 12 bases lay between the germline ends. CDR3 length equals 14 residues. DNA for the CDR3: TGCGCCAGCAGTGGGGGACAACGTCCCGGGGAGCTGTTTTTT. Translating gives CASSGGQRPGELFF.

The V gene is TRBV24-1, the J gene TRBJ2-5; D perhaps matches TRBD2 (6 bases). Per the germline V gene, CDR1 is KGHDR and CDR2 is SFDVKD. The length of the CDR3 is 14 residues. V was pared by 7 bases and J by 3 bases, with 14 bases between. In nucleotides, the CDR3 is TGTGCCACCAGCGGATGGGGGGAGGAAGAGACCCAGTACTTC. Translating gives CATSGWGEEETQYF.

The CDR3 nucleotides read TGTGCCAGCAGTACTCTTGCTCAAGAGACCCAGTACTTC. Its protein product is CASSTLAQETQYF. The chain joins TRBV2 to TRBJ2-5; no clear D. CDR3 length equals 13 residues. Germline assignment: CDR1 SNHLY and CDR2 FYNNEI. Trimming removed 5 bases from V and 2 bases from J, with 9 bases in between. Drawing the rest from reference TRBV2 and TRBJ2-5, the complete variable domain is EPEVTQTPSHQVTQMGQEVILRCVPISNHLYFYWYRQILGQKVEFLVSFYNNEISEKSEIFDDQFSVERPDGSNFTLKIRSTKLEDSAMYFCASSTLAQETQYFGPGTRLLVL.

J is TRBJ2-6 and V is TRBV12-3 or TRBV12-4; D not resolved. The CDR3 totals 16 residues. The V gene lost 4 bases and the J gene lost 0 bases, with 10 bases spanning the gap. In DNA, the CDR3 is TGTGCCAGCAGTTCTTTTGATTTCTCTGGGGCCAACGTCCTGACTTTC. It translates to CASSSFDFSGANVLTF.

This clonotype has only a few counts. V usage is TRBV3-1 and J usage is TRBJ2-6, with D unclear. V shed 0 bases and J shed 0 bases, with 15 bases lying between them. Germline V lookup: CDR1 LGHDT, CDR2 YNNKEL (reference sequence). There are 19 residues in the CDR3. The CDR3 DNA follows: TGTGCCAGCAGCCAAGATATCCTGGATCCATTCTCTGGGGCCAACGTCCTGACTTTC. This codes for CASSQDILDPFSGANVLTF.

This chain connects TRBV5-1 to TRBJ1-2; unclear D gene. The length of the CDR3 is 12 residues. Germline CDR1 SGHRS, CDR2 YFSETQ. V was cut by 4 bases and J by 6 bases, with 10 bases left in between. The CDR3 DNA reads as TGCGCCAGCAGCCTCAATGAGAATGGCTACACCTTC. It encodes CASSLNENGYTF.

Notes on this clonotype: This could be a read error, since a much larger clone is one nucleotide away. This rearrangement joins TRBV5-6 to TRBJ1-1; D uncertain. Germline lookup yields CDR1 SGHDT and CDR2 YYEEEE. The CDR3 runs to 11 residues. V lost 3 bases, J lost 4 bases, and 4 bases lay in between. CDR3 loop: CASSWGTEAFF. The CDR3 DNA follows: TGTGCCAGCAGCTGGGGCACTGAAGCTTTCTTT.

This clonotype was seen at least ten times. This chain joins TRBV12-3 or TRBV12-4 and TRBJ2-2, with TRBD1 as a possible D gene (6 bases). V lost 2 bases and J 6 bases, leaving 7 bases between the germline ends. The length of the CDR3 is 13 residues. DNA for the CDR3: TGTGCCAGCAGTTTACCAGGGGCCGGGGAGCTGTTTTTT. Amino acids: CASSLPGAGELFF.

This clonotype appeared a few times. This chain connects TRBV7-8 to TRBJ1-3; D gene unclear. CDR3 length: 13 residues. Trimming removed 5 bases from V and 8 bases from J, with 13 bases in between. Germline V CDR1 and CDR2: SGHVS, FQNEAQ. CDR3 sequence reads: CASSPPQEDTIYF. CDR3 nucleotide sequence: TGTGCCAGCAGCCCTCCCCAAGAGGACACCATATATTTT.

The chain recombines TRBV5-6 with TRBJ2-1; D is ambiguous. Between the trimmed V and J ends, which lost 6 bases and 0 bases, there was a span of 10 bases. The CDR3 consists of 14 residues. The germline gives CDR1 SGHDT, CDR2 YYEEEE. In DNA, the CDR3 is TGTGCCAGCACCAGGTGGAGCTCCTACAATGAGCAGTTCTTC. Translated: CASTRWSSYNEQFF.

The V call is TRBV19, the J call TRBJ1-5; maybe TRBD1 (5 bases). The germline gives CDR1 LNHDA, CDR2 SQIVND (reference sequence). The length of the CDR3 is 16 residues. Trimming removed 3 bases from V and 2 bases from J, with 14 bases in between. CDR3 coding DNA: TGTGCCAGTAGTATGCAGCAGGGTCGGGGCAATCAGCCCCAGCATTTT. Translating gives CASSMQQGRGNQPQHF.

This clonotype was observed a handful of times. The J gene is TRBJ2-2, the V gene TRBV5-8, with 14 bases identical to TRBD2. The CDR3 is 18 amino acids. The trim removed 6 bases at V and 5 bases at J, leaving 12 bases unmatched. Germline V lookup: CDR1 SGHTS, CDR2 YDEGEE. DNA of the CDR3: TGTGCCAGCACAGCACCTCGACTAGCGGGAGGGATTACCGGGGAGCTGTTTTTT. Amino acids: CASTAPRLAGGITGELFF.

This clonotype was seen a few times. This sequence joins TRBV28 and TRBJ2-7, with TRBD2 identical over 13 bases. Germline CDR1 is MDHEN and CDR2 is SYDVKM. The CDR3 has 14 residues. V trimming: 5 bases; J trimming: 7 bases; junction bases outside the gene matches: 5. CDR3 DNA sequence: TGTGCCAGCAGTCCACTAGCGGGAGGGCAAGAGCAGTACTTC. Translated: CASSPLAGGQEQYF.

The V and J genes are TRBV5-1 and TRBJ2-3, with 11 positions matching TRBD2. The V and J ends lost 3 bases and 6 bases, in that order; junction bases with no gene match: 6. Germline V gives CDR1 SGHRS, CDR2 YFSETQ. This CDR3 has 15 residues. The CDR3 DNA sequence: TGCGCCAGCAGCTCCTTAGCGGGAGGGGGTGATACGCAGTATTTT. Translated, it gives CASSSLAGGGDTQYF.

The V and J genes are TRBV12-3 or TRBV12-4 and TRBJ2-2; D may be TRBD1 (6 bases). Trimming removed 6 bases from V and 6 bases from J, with 14 bases in between. There are 14 residues in the CDR3. CDR3 bases: TGTGCCAGCAGCCCGCCCAGGGGTCCCGGGGAGCTGTTTTTT. Encoded protein: CASSPPRGPGELFF.

In this sample, this clonotype turned up a few times. The V call is TRBV5-4, the J call TRBJ2-3, with 8 bases that match TRBD2. The CDR3 loop spans 15 amino acids. Trimming cost V 4 bases and J 4 bases; bases outside gene matches: 8. Germline V gives CDR1 SGHNT, CDR2 YYREEE (reference sequence). CDR3 coding DNA: TGTGCCAGCAGCCCTCGGGGGGGGTCGGCAGATACGCAGTATTTT. It encodes CASSPRGGSADTQYF.

J is TRBJ2-2 and V is TRBV29-1; TRBD1 is a possible D gene (6 bases). V lost 7 bases and J 6 bases, leaving 12 bases between the germline ends. Germline V lookup: CDR1 SQVTM, CDR2 ANQGSEA. The CDR3 runs to 12 residues. CDR3 sequence: CSATGYSGELFF. Here the CDR3 DNA reads TGCAGCGCCACAGGGTATTCCGGGGAGCTGTTTTTT.

This clonotype has ten or more counts. The J gene is TRBJ1-1, the V gene TRBV24-1; no firm D call. The germline CDR1 and CDR2 sequences are KGHDR and SFDVKD. The CDR3 totals 15 residues. Trimming took off 2 bases at V and 5 bases at J, with 14 bases between the two ends. This CDR3 is CATSDSRKRVTEAFF. The CDR3 DNA sequence: TGTGCCACCAGTGATTCTCGGAAAAGGGTGACTGAAGCTTTCTTT.

This clonotype came up a few times. The chain combines TRBV6-6 with TRBJ1-1; TRBD1 might be the D (5 bases). CDR1 is MNHNY, CDR2 SVGAGI, per germline (reference sequence). V was trimmed by 6 bases and J by 1 base, leaving 12 bases between them. The CDR3 totals 14 residues. The CDR3 coding sequence is TGTGCCAGCAGCCAACAGGTCAGGAACACTGAAGCTTTCTTT. Protein: CASSQQVRNTEAFF.

DNA for the CDR3: TGCGCCAGCAGCTTAGGACCGTTGAGCAATCAGCCCCAGCATTTT. This encodes CASSLGPLSNQPQHF. The J gene is TRBJ1-5, the V gene TRBV5-1; no clear D gene. V gave up 2 bases and J gave up 1 base, with 10 bases separating them. Germline assignment: CDR1 SGHRS and CDR2 YFSETQ. The CDR3 totals 15 residues.

This clonotype has only a few counts. The rearrangement joins TRBV12-3 or TRBV12-4 to TRBJ1-2; no clear D. This CDR3 has 13 residues. V lost 1 base to trimming and J lost 4 bases, with 7 bases between them. The CDR3, as DNA: TGTGCCAGCAGTTTAGAAGGCCCCTATGGCTACACCTTC. Its translation: CASSLEGPYGYTF.

This clonotype was seen only a few times. The gene calls are TRBV20-1 and TRBJ2-3, with D tentatively TRBD1 (5 bases). The CDR3 loop spans 17 amino acids. Germline assignment: CDR1 DFQATT and CDR2 SNEGSKA (reference sequence). With 3 bases removed from V and 0 bases from J, the gap between germline ends came to 19 bases. The CDR3 sequence: CSARDARVGSSTDTQYF. CDR3 nucleotide sequence: TGCAGTGCTAGGGACGCCAGGGTAGGGTCTAGCACAGATACGCAGTATTTT.

This clonotype was seen a few times. The chain uses TRBV6-9 and TRBJ2-3; tentative D call: TRBD2 (5 bases). The V and J ends lost 2 bases and 6 bases respectively, with 21 bases between them. The germline V gene has CDR1 MNHGY and CDR2 SVAAGI. The CDR3 covers 17 residues. As DNA, the CDR3 is TGTGCCAGCAGTTATCCCTGGAGGCTGGATACGAAGGATACGCAGTATTTT. Translation gives CASSYPWRLDTKDTQYF.

As DNA, the CDR3 is TGTGCCATCAGTGAGATCACTAGCGGGAATTACGATACGCAGTATTTT. It codes for CAISEITSGNYDTQYF. The chain uses TRBV10-3 and TRBJ2-3, with 10 bases aligning to TRBD2. V was clipped by 2 bases and J by 6 bases; unmatched bases: 8. CDR1 is ENHRY, CDR2 SYGVKD, per germline. The CDR3 spans 16 residues.

V usage is TRBV4-2 and J usage is TRBJ2-3; TRBD2 agrees at 11 bases. Germline V gene lookup returns CDR1 LGHNA and CDR2 YNFKEQ. The CDR3 contains 19 residues. V shed 4 bases, J shed 3 bases, and the junction held 15 bases outside the gene matches. The CDR3 loop reads CASSRSTVIAGGTTDTQYF. Here the CDR3 DNA reads TGTGCCAGCAGCCGCTCTACCGTTATAGCGGGAGGGACAACAGATACGCAGTATTTT.